The 17 T cell receptor beta chains listed next were all sequenced from one sample in a study of T cell responses to AZD1222 COVID-19 vaccine. The method was immunoSEQ multiplex PCR; TCRdb's version includes in-frame clones alone and lacks a portion of them. The profile shows roughly 100,000 clones, around 91% of them singletons. The sequences come from peripheral blood, collected on day 0 of AZD1222 vaccination. Receptor source: an adult in good health.

The chain uses TRBV10-3 and TRBJ1-1; 9 positions agree with TRBD1. Germline CDR1 and CDR2: ENHRY and SYGVKD. The ends lost 6 bases at V and 4 bases at J; junction bases unmatched: 3. The CDR3 consists of 13 residues. CDR3 coding DNA: TGTGCCATCAGGGGACAGGGAGGCACTGAAGCTTTCTTT. It encodes CAIRGQGGTEAFF.

The rearrangement uses TRBV9 and TRBJ2-7, with TRBD1 identical over 9 bases. The CDR3 loop spans 14 amino acids. Looked up from germline, CDR1 is SGDLS and CDR2 is YYNGEE. V shed 2 bases, J shed 5 bases, and the junction held 5 bases outside the gene matches. CDR3: CASSVGTGIHEQYF. The CDR3 nucleotides are TGTGCCAGCAGCGTGGGGACAGGGATCCACGAGCAGTACTTC. Drawing the rest from reference TRBV9 and TRBJ2-7, the complete variable domain is DSGVTQTPKHLITATGQRVTLRCSPRSGDLSVYWYQQSLDQGLQFLIQYYNGEERAKGNILERFSAQQFPDLHSELNLSSLELGDSALYFCASSVGTGIHEQYFGPGTRLTVT.

The chain links TRBV19 to TRBJ1-2; D remains ambiguous. Deletions cut 1 base from V and 0 bases from J, with 9 bases between. The CDR3 totals 15 residues. The germline V gene has CDR1 LNHDA and CDR2 SQIVND (reference sequence). The CDR3 DNA sequence: TGTGCCAGTAGTATAGGAATGGCCGCTAACTATGGCTACACCTTC. Its protein is CASSIGMAANYGYTF.

The chain joins TRBV24-1 to TRBJ2-2; D is uncertain. The CDR3 has 14 amino acids. V dropped 9 bases and J dropped 5 bases, with 15 bases sitting between them. The germline V gene encodes CDR1 KGHDR and CDR2 SFDVKD. Here the CDR3 DNA reads TGTGCCACCCAGAATGCGAGGATGACCGGGGAGCTGTTTTTT. Translating gives CATQNARMTGELFF.

This clone was detected only a few times. The chain employs TRBV5-1 and TRBJ2-7, with a possible D match to TRBD1 (6 bases). Germline V gene sequence: CDR1 SGHRS, CDR2 YFSETQ. This CDR3 comprises 15 residues. The ends were cut back, 0 bases at V and 1 base at J, with 11 bases in the middle. The CDR3 region is CASSLGGHLSYEQYF. The CDR3 nucleotides read TGCGCCAGCAGCTTGGGGGGACACCTATCCTACGAGCAGTACTTC.

This clone was seen a single time. This chain uses TRBV5-1 with TRBJ1-1; D call uncertain. Trimming took 2 bases from V and 0 from J, leaving 8 bases between them. CDR1 and CDR2 (germline): SGHRS, YFSETQ. The CDR3 totals 14 residues. The CDR3 loop reads CASSFTVMNTEAFF. CDR3 bases: TGCGCCAGCAGCTTTACGGTAATGAACACTGAAGCTTTCTTT.

The V call is TRBV2, the J call TRBJ1-5, with D hard to call. Germline values: CDR1 SNHLY, CDR2 FYNNEI. V lost 3 bases, J lost 2 bases, and 17 bases lay in between. There are 17 residues in the CDR3. The chain's CDR3 is CASSDPLEARGNQPQHF. CDR3 nucleotides: TGTGCCAGCAGTGACCCCTTGGAGGCCAGAGGCAATCAGCCCCAGCATTTT.

The chain links TRBV3-1 (or the pseudogene TRBV3-2) to TRBJ2-7; no definite D call. V was pared by 0 bases and J by 4 bases, with 10 bases between. Germline V lookup: CDR1 LGHDT, CDR2 YNNKEL (reference sequence). CDR3 length: 14 residues. Written as DNA, the CDR3 is TGTGCCAGCAGCCAAGATACGTTGGGTTACGAGCAGTACTTC. It yields the protein CASSQDTLGYEQYF.

This rearrangement joins TRBV12-3 or TRBV12-4 to TRBJ2-7, with D unresolved. The CDR3 is 13 residues long. The V and J ends lost 1 base and 2 bases respectively, with 6 bases between them. CDR3 amino acids: CASSLGQTYEQYF. CDR3 sequence (DNA): TGTGCCAGCAGTTTAGGTCAGACCTACGAGCAGTACTTC.

This sequence joins TRBV6-4 and TRBJ2-1, with TRBD2 matching 11 bases. The V and J ends lost 0 bases and 6 bases, in that order; junction bases with no gene match: 1. Germline assignment: CDR1 MRHNA and CDR2 SNTAGT. This CDR3 is 15 amino acids long. This CDR3 is CASSDSSGGANEQFF. CDR3 bases: TGTGCCAGCAGTGACTCTAGCGGGGGGGCCAATGAGCAGTTCTTC.

The CDR3 nucleotides read TGTGCCAGCAGCCAGGCGTACAATGAGCAGTTCTTC. It yields the protein CASSQAYNEQFF. The chain carries TRBV4-2 and TRBJ2-1; D unclear. V lost 3 bases, J lost 4 bases, and 4 bases lay in between. Germline CDR1 reads LGHNA; CDR2 reads YNFKEQ. The CDR3 is 12 residues long.

V is TRBV30 and J is TRBJ1-1; D possibly corresponds to TRBD1 (5 bases). The CDR3 has 14 residues. Germline-derived CDR1 and CDR2 are GTSNPN and SVGIG (reference sequence). Deletions cut 4 bases from V and 0 bases from J, with 12 bases between. The chain's CDR3 is CAWNGPTVNTEAFF. CDR3 DNA: TGTGCCTGGAATGGCCCGACAGTGAACACTGAAGCTTTCTTT.

In its sample, this clone was seen once. The genes are TRBV9 and TRBJ2-1; 9 nucleotides agree with TRBD2. J gave up 5 bases and V 0 bases, and 6 bases lay outside the gene matches. CDR1 and CDR2 (germline): SGDLS, YYNGEE. The CDR3 covers 16 residues. This CDR3 reads CASSVVGGGADNEQFF. CDR3 DNA sequence: TGTGCCAGCAGCGTAGTGGGCGGGGGGGCCGACAATGAGCAGTTCTTC.

Written as DNA, the CDR3 is TGTGCCAGCAGTGACTATGTTGGGGAGCAGTTCTTC. This encodes CASSDYVGEQFF. The V gene is TRBV6-4, the J gene TRBJ2-1; no definite D call. The ends were cut back, 1 base at V and 10 bases at J, with 8 bases in the middle. Germline values: CDR1 MRHNA, CDR2 SNTAGT. The CDR3 contains 12 residues.

The V call is TRBV6-5, the J call TRBJ2-5; D not resolved. This CDR3 spans 13 amino acids. V lost 4 bases to trimming and J lost 1 base, with 7 bases between them. Germline CDR1 MNHEY, CDR2 SVGAGI. This chain's CDR3 is CASSWTGQETQYF. CDR3 bases: TGTGCCAGCAGTTGGACGGGCCAAGAGACCCAGTACTTC.

The chain's CDR3 is CASSQAFGGEKLFF. CDR3 in DNA: TGCGCCAGCAGCCAAGCGTTTGGGGGGGAAAAACTGTTTTTT. The V and J genes are TRBV4-1 and TRBJ1-4, with D possibly matching TRBD1 (5 bases). V gave up 1 base and J gave up 8 bases, with 11 bases separating them. This CDR3 comprises 14 residues. Looked up from germline, CDR1 is MGHRA and CDR2 is YSYEKL.

The V and J genes are TRBV7-2 and TRBJ2-1; D is perhaps TRBD1 (6 bases). Germline CDR1 SGHTA, CDR2 FQGNSA. Trimming left V 5 bases short and J 7 bases short, with 18 bases between. The CDR3 has 15 amino acids. In DNA form, the CDR3 reads TGTGCCAGCAGCCTGTGGGACACGCCTGGAAATGAGCAGTTCTTC. It specifies CASSLWDTPGNEQFF.